This TCR beta chain appears in the sequencing data of a study of T cell responses to AZD1222 COVID-19 vaccine. Overall study results and limits: Spike-wide vaccine-associated CD4 TCRs dominated at 160-218 and 743-854.

Concerning this clone: Its matching antigen is unknown.

Some clones are missing from TCRdb's copy, which holds only in-frame ones; the method was immunoSEQ multiplex PCR. The data contain roughly 120,000 clones, roughly 91% of them singletons. The CDR3 consists of 14 residues. The germline V gene has CDR1 SEHNR and CDR2 FQNEAQ (reference sequence). Between the trimmed V and J ends, which lost 8 bases and 1 base, there was a span of 13 bases. This TCR came from an adult in good health. The sequences come from peripheral blood, collected on day 0 of AZD1222 vaccination. The V gene is TRBV7-9, the J gene TRBJ2-3, with D unclear. The CDR3 protein is CASGWTEGTDTQYF. The CDR3 nucleotides read TGTGCCAGCGGCTGGACGGAAGGCACAGATACGCAGTATTTT.